This paragraph covers one T cell receptor beta chain sequence. Its specificity is unknown. The germline V gene has CDR1 SGHTA and CDR2 FQGNSA. The CDR3 consists of 16 residues. The V and J ends lost 6 bases and 7 bases, in that order; junction bases with no gene match: 12. The data belong to a study of cytomegalovirus exposure and HLA in healthy donors. Study observations and caveats: Some public TCRs appeared in many individuals, while most sequences were rare. Association of a missense DCLRE1C variant with TCR beta V- and J-gene trimming was reported in a later analysis.

Both 60 Vbeta primers and 13 Jbeta primers went into the PCR. Libraries were prepared by immunoSEQ multiplex PCR; TCRdb keeps only in-frame clonotypes and omits some of them. The data contain under 200,000 clones, roughly 77% of them singletons. Sequencing was carried out using PBMCs. The clonotype comes from a man aged 35-49 years in good health and CMV-seropositive. The chain is built from TRBV7-2 and TRBJ2-1, with 10 bases matching TRBD2. The CDR3 sequence is CASSPLAGKGSNEQFF. Here the CDR3 DNA reads TGTGCCAGCAGTCCACTAGCGGGAAAAGGATCTAATGAGCAGTTCTTC. The full variable domain, with the rest looked up from reference TRBV7-2 and TRBJ2-1, is GAGVSQSPSNKVTEKGKDVELRCDPISGHTALYWYRQSLGQGLEFLIYFQGNSAPDKSGLPSDRFSAERTGGSVSTLTIQRTQQEDSAVYLCASSPLAGKGSNEQFFGPGTRLTVL.